This entry is about one T cell receptor (beta chain). What it recognizes is unknown. This CDR3 region has 13 residues. Trimming took 8 bases from V and 2 from J, leaving 10 bases between them. Germline lookup yields CDR1 SGHTA and CDR2 FQGNSA. The sample originates from a study of cytomegalovirus exposure and HLA in healthy donors. Regarding the study as a whole: An analysis done earlier found most TCR beta V segments productive about 87% or about 30% of the time.

Primers included in the PCR were 60 Vbeta and 13 Jbeta primers. Only in-frame clones appear in the TCRdb table, and some are missing; sequencing was by immunoSEQ multiplex PCR. The sample has around 170,000 clones; 80% are singletons. The clonotype comes from a man aged 35 to 55 in good health and CMV-seronegative. The sequenced sample was PBMCs. The chain recombines TRBV7-2 with TRBJ1-5, with D hard to call. The DNA for the CDR3 is TGTGCCAGCCGGCGGGAGGGCAATCAGCCCCAGCATTTT. This encodes CASRREGNQPQHF.